These 11 T cell receptor beta chains share one sample of origin, sequenced in a study of glioma-infiltrating T cells (TCRdb year 2016). Sequencing took place on an Illumina MiSeq. TCR alpha and beta CDR3 regions were amplified with the iRepertoire nested amplicon-rescue multiplex PCR (arm-PCR) platform from RNA. TCRdb took the public reads, trimmed them with fastp at Q25, ran MiXCR for clone calling and kept in-frame beta chains. Entries are consolidated by CDR3 protein sequence, retaining the most common genes and DNA. Recorded for this sample are a few hundred thousand distinct CDR3 sequences; roughly two fifths of them occurred a single time. 12% of the sample goes to the ten largest clones. Sequencing was performed on glioma tissue, nonneoplastic brain tissue, or PBMCs (not recorded which). The receptors were sampled from a human donor with low-grade glioma or glioblastoma, undergoing nonglioma brain surgery, or in good health (not recorded which).

The gene calls are TRBV5-1 and TRBJ2-7; 7 bases are shared with TRBD1. The CDR3 is 14 amino acids. Looked up from germline, CDR1 is SGHRS and CDR2 is YFSETQ. J lost 0 bases, V lost 5 bases, and 5 bases had no gene match. In nucleotides, the CDR3 is TGCGCCAGCAGTAAAGGGGACAGCTCCTACGAGCAGTACTTC. This codes for CASSKGDSSYEQYF. Full variable domain (rest looked up from reference TRBV5-1 and TRBJ2-7): KAGVTQTPRYLIKTRGQQVTLSCSPISGHRSVSWYQQTPGQGLQFLFEYFSETQRNKGNFPGRFSGRQFSNSRSEMNVSTLELGDSALYLCASSKGDSSYEQYFGPGTRLTVT.

The chain recombines TRBV7-9 with TRBJ2-2, with 9 nucleotides matching TRBD2. The ends lost 5 bases at V and 7 bases at J; junction bases unmatched: 8. CDR1 and CDR2 (germline): SEHNR, FQNEAQ (reference sequence). This CDR3 spans 15 amino acids. The CDR3 coding sequence is TGTGCCAGCAGCCTCATAGCGGGAGCTTTCGGGGAGCTGTTTTTT. Residues: CASSLIAGAFGELFF. Full variable domain (remainder filled in from reference TRBV7-9 and TRBJ2-2): DTGVSQNPRHKITKRGQNVTFRCDPISEHNRLYWYRQTLGQGPEFLTYFQNEAQLEKSRLLSDRFSAERPKGSFSTLEIQRTEQGDSAMYLCASSLIAGAFGELFFGEGSRLTVL.

This clonotype was detected many times. The rearrangement joins TRBV20-1 to TRBJ2-1; 10 bases are shared with TRBD2. In germline, CDR1 is DFQATT, CDR2 SNEGSKA (reference sequence). V gave up 0 bases and J gave up 3 bases; unmatched junction bases: 5. The CDR3 totals 16 residues. CDR3 loop: CSARDPASGSYNEQFF. The CDR3 DNA follows: TGCAGTGCTAGAGATCCGGCTAGCGGGAGCTACAATGAGCAGTTCTTC.

This clonotype turned up a few times. The chain is built from TRBV20-1 and TRBJ1-5; D unresolved. This CDR3 comprises 14 residues. Germline V CDR1 and CDR2: DFQATT, SNEGSKA (reference sequence). The V end lost 3 bases, the J end lost 0 bases, and 9 bases lay between the germline ends. In DNA, the CDR3 is TGCAGTGCTAGGGAGACGGTTAGCAATCAGCCCCAGCATTTT. Translation: CSARETVSNQPQHF.

The rearrangement uses TRBV28 and TRBJ2-7; D might be TRBD1 (6 bases). The CDR3 length is 14 residues. Germline CDR1 MDHEN, CDR2 SYDVKM. The V gene lost 5 bases and the J gene lost 4 bases, with 15 bases spanning the gap. DNA of the CDR3: TGTGCCAGCAGTCGACCCGGGACACATTACGAGCAGTACTTC. Residues: CASSRPGTHYEQYF. The full variable domain, rest sourced from reference TRBV28 and TRBJ2-7, is DVKVTQSSRYLVKRTGEKVFLECVQDMDHENMFWYRQDPGLGLRLIYFSYDVKMKEKGDIPEGYSVSREKKERFSLILESASTNQTSMYLCASSRPGTHYEQYFGPGTRLTVT.

There are many counts of this clonotype. The rearrangement links TRBV28 to TRBJ1-1, with TRBD1 as a possible D gene (5 bases). Trimming took off 6 bases at V and 0 bases at J, with 11 bases between the two ends. CDR1 and CDR2 from the germline V gene are MDHEN and SYDVKM. CDR3 length: 14 residues. The chain's CDR3 is CASRPGTVNTEAFF. The CDR3 DNA sequence: TGTGCCAGCAGGCCAGGGACGGTGAACACTGAAGCTTTCTTT.

To note about this clonotype: A much larger clone lies a single base off, so this may be a read error. The CDR3 region has the DNA TGTGCCAGCAGCTTAGAAACCACGCAGTATTTT. This codes for CASSLETTQYF. The chain is built from TRBV7-2 and TRBJ2-3, with D unclear. This CDR3 region has 11 residues. Germline loops: CDR1 SGHTA, CDR2 FQGNSA. V gave up 1 base and J gave up 9 bases, with 5 bases separating them. Drawing the rest from reference TRBV7-2 and TRBJ2-3, the complete variable domain is GAGVSQSPSNKVTEKGKDVELRCDPISGHTALYWYRQSLGQGLEFLIYFQGNSAPDKSGLPSDRFSAERTGGSVSTLTIQRTQQEDSAVYLCASSLETTQYFGPGTRLTVL.

This rearrangement joins TRBV5-1 to TRBJ1-3; no firm D call. This CDR3 is 16 amino acids long. Germline CDR1 reads SGHRS; CDR2 reads YFSETQ. With 4 bases removed from V and 3 bases from J, the gap between germline ends came to 17 bases. CDR3 DNA sequence: TGCGCCAGCAGCCCAACTACCCTCGACGGTGGAAACACCATATATTTT. Amino acid sequence: CASSPTTLDGGNTIYF.

The chain employs TRBV11-3 and TRBJ2-3; D call uncertain. V was trimmed by 0 bases and J by 2 bases, leaving 9 bases between them. The CDR3 consists of 15 residues. Germline-derived CDR1 and CDR2 are SGHNT and YENEEA. CDR3 nucleotides: TGTGCCAGCAGCTTAGATGGCCGGTACACAGATACGCAGTATTTT. Its translation: CASSLDGRYTDTQYF.

This sequence joins TRBV28 and TRBJ2-1; maybe TRBD1 (5 bases). The germline V gene encodes CDR1 MDHEN and CDR2 SYDVKM. This CDR3 spans 16 amino acids. Trimming pared 3 bases from V and 0 bases from J, leaving 12 bases between. The CDR3 DNA is TGTGCCAGCAGTTTGCCAAGACAGAGCTCCTACAATGAGCAGTTCTTC. As protein: CASSLPRQSSYNEQFF.

Notes on this clonotype: A much bigger clone sits one base away, suggesting this may be a read error. The chain employs TRBV6-2 or TRBV6-3 and TRBJ2-7; the D is unclear. The CDR3 is 12 residues long. Germline CDR1 reads MNHEY; CDR2 reads SVGEGT. The CDR3 is CASSSRTYEQHF. The CDR3 DNA sequence: TGTGCCAGCAGTTCTCGAACCTACGAGCAGCACTTC.